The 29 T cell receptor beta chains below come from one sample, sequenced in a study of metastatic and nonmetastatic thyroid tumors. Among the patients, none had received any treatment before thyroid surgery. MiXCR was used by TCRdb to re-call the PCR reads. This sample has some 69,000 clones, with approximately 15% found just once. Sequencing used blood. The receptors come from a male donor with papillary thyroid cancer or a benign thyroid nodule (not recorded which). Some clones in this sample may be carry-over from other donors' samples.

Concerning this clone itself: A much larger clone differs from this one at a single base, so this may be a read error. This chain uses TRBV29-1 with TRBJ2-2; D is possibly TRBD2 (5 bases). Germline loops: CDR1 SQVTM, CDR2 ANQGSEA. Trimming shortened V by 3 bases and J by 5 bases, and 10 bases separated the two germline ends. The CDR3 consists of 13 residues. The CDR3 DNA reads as TGCAGCGTTGATGTTACGGGGACCGGGGAGCTGTTTTTT. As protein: CSVDVTGTGELFF.

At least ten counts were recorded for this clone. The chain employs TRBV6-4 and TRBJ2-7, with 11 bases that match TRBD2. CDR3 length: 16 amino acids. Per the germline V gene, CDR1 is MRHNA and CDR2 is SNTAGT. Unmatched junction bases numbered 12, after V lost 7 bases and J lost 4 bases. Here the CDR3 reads CASTKTSGKGLYEQYF. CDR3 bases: TGTGCCAGCACTAAGACTAGCGGGAAAGGGCTATACGAGCAGTACTTC.

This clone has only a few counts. CDR3 nucleotide sequence: TGTGCCAGCAGCCTAGACAGGGGTTGCGCTGAAGCTTTCTTT. It translates to CASSLDRGCAEAFF. This chain connects TRBV6-1 to TRBJ1-1, with 8 bases lining up with TRBD1. The trim removed 6 bases at V and 6 bases at J, leaving 9 bases unmatched. The germline V gene has CDR1 MNHNS and CDR2 SASEGT. This CDR3 contains 14 residues.

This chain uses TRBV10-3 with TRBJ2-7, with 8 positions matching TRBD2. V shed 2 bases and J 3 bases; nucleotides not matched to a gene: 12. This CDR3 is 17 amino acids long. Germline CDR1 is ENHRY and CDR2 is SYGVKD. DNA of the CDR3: TGTGCCATCAGTGAGACCACCCTTACTAGCGGTAGCTACGAGCAGTACTTC. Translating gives CAISETTLTSGSYEQYF.

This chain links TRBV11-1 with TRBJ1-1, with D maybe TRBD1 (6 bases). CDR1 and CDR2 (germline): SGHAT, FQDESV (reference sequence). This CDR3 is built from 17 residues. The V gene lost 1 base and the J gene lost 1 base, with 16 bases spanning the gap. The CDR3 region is CASSLGGRGGKNTEAFF. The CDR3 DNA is TGTGCCAGCAGCTTAGGGGGCAGGGGCGGTAAGAACACTGAAGCTTTCTTT.

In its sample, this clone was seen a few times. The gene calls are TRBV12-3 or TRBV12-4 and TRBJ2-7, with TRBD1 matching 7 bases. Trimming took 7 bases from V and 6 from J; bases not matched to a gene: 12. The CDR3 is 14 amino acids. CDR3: CASMSQRQGVEQYF. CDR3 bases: TGTGCCAGCATGTCCCAGAGACAGGGTGTCGAGCAGTACTTC.

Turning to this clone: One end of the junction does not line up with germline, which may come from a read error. CDR3 sequence reads: CASSKGQGGELFF. CDR3 DNA: TGTGCTAGCAGCAAAGGACAGGGCGGGGAACTGTTTTTT. The rearrangement uses TRBV7-7 and TRBJ1-4, with 8 bases identical to TRBD1. The CDR3 runs to 13 residues. The germline V gene encodes CDR1 SSHAT and CDR2 FNYEAQ (reference sequence).

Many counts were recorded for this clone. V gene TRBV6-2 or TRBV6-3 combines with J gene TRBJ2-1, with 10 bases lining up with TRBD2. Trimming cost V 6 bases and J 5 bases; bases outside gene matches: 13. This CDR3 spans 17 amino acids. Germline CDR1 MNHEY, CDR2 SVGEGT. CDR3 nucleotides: TGTGCCAGCAGGACCCTTCGGACTAGCGGAACTGACAATGAGCAGTTCTTC. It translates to CASRTLRTSGTDNEQFF.

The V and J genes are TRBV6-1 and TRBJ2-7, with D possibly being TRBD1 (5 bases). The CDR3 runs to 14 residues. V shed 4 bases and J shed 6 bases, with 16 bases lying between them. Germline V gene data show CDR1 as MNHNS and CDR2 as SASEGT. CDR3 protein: CASSVNRYFPEQYF. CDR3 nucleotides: TGTGCCAGCAGTGTCAACAGGTATTTCCCCGAGCAGTACTTC.

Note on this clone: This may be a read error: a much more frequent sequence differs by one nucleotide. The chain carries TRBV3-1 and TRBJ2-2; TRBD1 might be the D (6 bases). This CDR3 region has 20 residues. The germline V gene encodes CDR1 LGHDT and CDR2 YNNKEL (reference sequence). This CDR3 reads CATSQEKVEPQGPNTGELFF. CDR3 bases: TGTGCCACCAGCCAAGAGAAAGTGGAACCACAGGGCCCGAACACCGGGGAGCTGTTTTTT.

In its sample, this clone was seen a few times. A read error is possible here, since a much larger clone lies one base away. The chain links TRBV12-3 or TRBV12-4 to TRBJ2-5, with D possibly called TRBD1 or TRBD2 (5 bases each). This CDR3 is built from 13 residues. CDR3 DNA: TGTGCCAGCAGTTTGGGGGTTCGAGAGACCCAGCACTTC. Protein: CASSLGVRETQHF.

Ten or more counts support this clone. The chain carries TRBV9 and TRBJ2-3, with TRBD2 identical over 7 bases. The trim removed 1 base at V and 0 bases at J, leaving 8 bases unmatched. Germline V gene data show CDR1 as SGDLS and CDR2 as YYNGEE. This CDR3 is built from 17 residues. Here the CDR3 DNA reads TGTGCCAGCAGCGTAAGGCCCACTAGCGTAAGCACAGATACGCAGTATTTT. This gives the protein CASSVRPTSVSTDTQYF.

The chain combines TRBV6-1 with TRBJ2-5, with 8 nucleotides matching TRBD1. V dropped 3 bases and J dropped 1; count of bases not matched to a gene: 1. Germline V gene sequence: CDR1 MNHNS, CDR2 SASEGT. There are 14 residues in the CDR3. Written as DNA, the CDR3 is TGTGCCAGCAGTGATACAGGGGGCCAAGAGACCCAGTACTTC. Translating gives CASSDTGGQETQYF.

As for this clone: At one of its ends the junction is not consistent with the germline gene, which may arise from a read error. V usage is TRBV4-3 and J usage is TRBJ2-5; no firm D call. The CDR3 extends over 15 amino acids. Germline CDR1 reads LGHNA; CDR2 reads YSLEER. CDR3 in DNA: TGCGCCAGCAGCGAAGATGTTAGTAGTACGGAGACTCAGTACTTC. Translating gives CASSEDVSSTETQYF.

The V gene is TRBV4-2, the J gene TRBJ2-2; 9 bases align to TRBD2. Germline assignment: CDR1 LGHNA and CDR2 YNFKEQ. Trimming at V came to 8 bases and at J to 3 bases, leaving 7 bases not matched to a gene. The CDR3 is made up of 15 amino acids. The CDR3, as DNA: TGTGCCAGCCACCCGGGACTAGCATACACCGGGGAGCTGTTTTTT. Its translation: CASHPGLAYTGELFF.

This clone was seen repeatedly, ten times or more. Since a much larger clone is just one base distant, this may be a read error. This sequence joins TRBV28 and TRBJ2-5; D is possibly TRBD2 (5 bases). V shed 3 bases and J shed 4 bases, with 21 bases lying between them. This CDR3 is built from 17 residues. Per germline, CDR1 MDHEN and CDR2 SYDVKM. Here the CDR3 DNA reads TGTGCCAGCAGTTTTCCCCTTGTGGGTATAGCGCGAGAGACCCAGTACTTC. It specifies CASSFPLVGIARETQYF.

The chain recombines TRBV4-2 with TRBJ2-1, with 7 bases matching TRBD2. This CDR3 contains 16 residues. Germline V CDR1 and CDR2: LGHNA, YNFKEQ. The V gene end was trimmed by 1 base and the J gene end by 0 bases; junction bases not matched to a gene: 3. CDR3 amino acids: CASSQGGGGSYNEQFF. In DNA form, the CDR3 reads TGTGCCAGCAGCCAAGGGGGGGGAGGCTCCTACAATGAGCAGTTCTTC.

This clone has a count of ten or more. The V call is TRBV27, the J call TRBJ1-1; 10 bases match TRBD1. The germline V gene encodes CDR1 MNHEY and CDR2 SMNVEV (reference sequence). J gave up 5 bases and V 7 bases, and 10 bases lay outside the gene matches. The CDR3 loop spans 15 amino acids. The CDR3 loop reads CASNRQGAGWTEAFF. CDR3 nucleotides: TGTGCCAGCAACCGACAGGGGGCGGGTTGGACTGAAGCTTTCTTT.

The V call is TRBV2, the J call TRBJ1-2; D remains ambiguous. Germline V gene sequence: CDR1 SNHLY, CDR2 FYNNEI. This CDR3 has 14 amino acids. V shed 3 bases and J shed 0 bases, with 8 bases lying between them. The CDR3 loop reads CASSDAEANYGYTF. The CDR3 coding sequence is TGTGCCAGCAGTGATGCAGAAGCTAACTATGGCTACACCTTC.

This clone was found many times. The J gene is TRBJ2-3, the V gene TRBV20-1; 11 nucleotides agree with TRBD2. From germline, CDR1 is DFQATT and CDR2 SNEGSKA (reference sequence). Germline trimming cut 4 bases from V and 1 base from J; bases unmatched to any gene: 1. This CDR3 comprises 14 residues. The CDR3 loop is CSATLAGGTDTQYF. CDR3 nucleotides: TGCAGTGCTACACTAGCGGGGGGCACAGATACGCAGTATTTT.

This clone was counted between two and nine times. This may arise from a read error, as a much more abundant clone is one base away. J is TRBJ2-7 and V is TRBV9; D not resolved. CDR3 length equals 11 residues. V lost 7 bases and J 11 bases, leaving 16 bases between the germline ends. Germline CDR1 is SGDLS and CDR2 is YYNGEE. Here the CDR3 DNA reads TGTGCCAGCTCTTCGCCAGTGTTTAAGTACTTC. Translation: CASSSPVFKYF.

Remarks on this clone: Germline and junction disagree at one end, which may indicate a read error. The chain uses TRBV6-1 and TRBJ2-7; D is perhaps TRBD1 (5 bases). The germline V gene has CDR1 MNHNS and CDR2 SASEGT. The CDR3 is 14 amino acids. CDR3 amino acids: CASSRERGTYEKYF. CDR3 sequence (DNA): TGTGCCAGCAGCCGAGAAAGGGGAACCTACGAGAAGTACTTC.

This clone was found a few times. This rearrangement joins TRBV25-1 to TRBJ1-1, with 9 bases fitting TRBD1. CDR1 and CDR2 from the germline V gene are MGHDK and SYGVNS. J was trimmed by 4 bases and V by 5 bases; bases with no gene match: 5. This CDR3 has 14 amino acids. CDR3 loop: CASSYRDRVTEAFF. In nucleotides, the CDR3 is TGTGCCAGCAGTTACCGGGACAGGGTCACTGAAGCTTTCTTT.

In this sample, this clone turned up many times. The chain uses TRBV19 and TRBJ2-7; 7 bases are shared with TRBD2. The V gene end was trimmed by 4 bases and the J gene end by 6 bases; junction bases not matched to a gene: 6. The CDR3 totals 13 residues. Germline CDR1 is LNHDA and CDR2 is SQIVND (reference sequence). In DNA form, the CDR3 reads TGTGCCAGTAGTAAAGGACTAGGGAGCGAGCAGTACGTC. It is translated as CASSKGLGSEQYV.

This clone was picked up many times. CDR3 amino acids: CASSLTGTNEKLFF. Here the CDR3 DNA reads TGTGCCAGCAGCTTGACGGGGACTAATGAAAAACTGTTTTTT. The chain combines TRBV5-6 with TRBJ1-4; D unclear. The CDR3 is 14 amino acids. Trimming stripped 1 base from V and 2 bases from J, with 6 bases between. Germline CDR1 and CDR2: SGHDT and YYEEEE.

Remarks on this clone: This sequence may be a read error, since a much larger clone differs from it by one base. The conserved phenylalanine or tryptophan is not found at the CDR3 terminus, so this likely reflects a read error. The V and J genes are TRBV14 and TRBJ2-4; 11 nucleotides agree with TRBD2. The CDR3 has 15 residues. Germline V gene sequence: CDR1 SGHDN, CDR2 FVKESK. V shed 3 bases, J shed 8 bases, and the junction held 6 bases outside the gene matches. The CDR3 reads CASSHGTSGGDIQYL. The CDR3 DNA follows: TGTGCCAGCAGCCATGGGACTAGCGGAGGGGACATTCAGTACTTA.

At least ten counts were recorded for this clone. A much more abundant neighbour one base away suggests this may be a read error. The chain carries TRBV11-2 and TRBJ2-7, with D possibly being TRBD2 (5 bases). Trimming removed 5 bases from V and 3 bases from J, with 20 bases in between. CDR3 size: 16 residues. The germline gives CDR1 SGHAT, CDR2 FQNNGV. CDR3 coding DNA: TGTGCCAGCAGCCCGACTACGATAGAAGCTCGCTACGAGCAGTACTTC. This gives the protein CASSPTTIEARYEQYF.

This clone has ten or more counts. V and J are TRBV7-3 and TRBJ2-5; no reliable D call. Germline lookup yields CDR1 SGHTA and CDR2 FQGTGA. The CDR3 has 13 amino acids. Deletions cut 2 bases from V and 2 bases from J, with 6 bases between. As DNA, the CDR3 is TGTGCCAGCAGCTTATCCGGACAAGAGACCCAGTACTTC. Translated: CASSLSGQETQYF. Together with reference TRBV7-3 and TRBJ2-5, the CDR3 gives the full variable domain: GAGVSQTPSNKVTEKGKYVELRCDPISGHTALYWYRQSLGQGPEFLIYFQGTGAADDSGLPNDRFFAVRPEGSVSTLKIQRTERGDSAVYLCASSLSGQETQYFGPGTRLLVL.

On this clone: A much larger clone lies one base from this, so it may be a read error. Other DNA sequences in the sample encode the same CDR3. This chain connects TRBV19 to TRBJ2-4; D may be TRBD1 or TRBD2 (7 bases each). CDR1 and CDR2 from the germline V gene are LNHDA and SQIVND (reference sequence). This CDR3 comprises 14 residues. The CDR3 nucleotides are TGCGCCAGTAGTATCAGGGGGAGGGGAAACATTCAGTACTTC. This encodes CASSIRGRGNIQYF.